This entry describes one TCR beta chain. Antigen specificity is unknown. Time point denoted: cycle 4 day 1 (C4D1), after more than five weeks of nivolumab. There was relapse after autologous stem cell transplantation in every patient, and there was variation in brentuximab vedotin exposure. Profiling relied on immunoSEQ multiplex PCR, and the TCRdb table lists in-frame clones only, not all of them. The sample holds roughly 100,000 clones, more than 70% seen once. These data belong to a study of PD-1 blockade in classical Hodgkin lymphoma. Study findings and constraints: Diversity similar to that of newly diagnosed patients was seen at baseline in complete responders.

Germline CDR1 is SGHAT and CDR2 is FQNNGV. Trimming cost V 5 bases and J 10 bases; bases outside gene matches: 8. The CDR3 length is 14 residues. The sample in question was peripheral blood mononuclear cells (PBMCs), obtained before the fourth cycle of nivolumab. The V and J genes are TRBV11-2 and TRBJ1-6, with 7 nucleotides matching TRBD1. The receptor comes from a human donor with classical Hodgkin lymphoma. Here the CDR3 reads CASSRQGSRSPLHF. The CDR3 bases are TGTGCCAGCAGCCGACAGGGATCAAGGTCACCCCTCCACTTT.